Listed here are 27 T cell receptor beta chains from one sample, sequenced in a study of T cell repertoires in cytomegalovirus infection. TCRdb independently ran MiXCR on the reads; one entry per CDR3 protein. This sample has about 460,000 distinct CDR3 sequences; about 10% occur once, and the top ten carry roughly a tenth. The sequenced material came from PBMCs. The receptors derive from a human donor in good health (CMV status not recorded). Some clones in this sample may be carry-over from other donors' samples.

This clonotype was observed at least ten times. The chain combines TRBV5-1 with TRBJ1-1; a possible D gene is TRBD1 (5 bases). The V end lost 5 bases, the J end lost 1 base, and 9 bases lay between the germline ends. Germline CDR1 SGHRS, CDR2 YFSETQ. The CDR3 loop spans 13 amino acids. DNA for the CDR3: TGCGCCAGCAGTAGACAGACGAACACTGAAGCTTTCTTT. Protein product: CASSRQTNTEAFF.

This clonotype was detected only a few times. In nucleotides, the CDR3 is TGTGCCAGCAGCCCCGGGACATTCAATCAGCCCCAGCATTTT. Its protein is CASSPGTFNQPQHF. V usage is TRBV12-3 or TRBV12-4 and J usage is TRBJ1-5; a possible D gene is TRBD1 (6 bases). The CDR3 contains 14 residues. V was pared by 6 bases and J by 3 bases, with 12 bases between.

The rearrangement links TRBV10-3 to TRBJ1-1; possible D gene TRBD1, 5 bases. The CDR3 is 13 residues long. Germline CDR1 ENHRY, CDR2 SYGVKD. Trimming took off 7 bases at V and 0 bases at J, with 9 bases between the two ends. CDR3 residues: CAITQGLNTEAFF. As DNA, the CDR3 is TGTGCCATCACCCAGGGATTGAACACTGAAGCTTTCTTT.

The rearrangement links TRBV20-1 to TRBJ2-7, with TRBD2 identical over 7 bases. The trim removed 6 bases at V and 3 bases at J, leaving 17 bases unmatched. Germline V lookup: CDR1 DFQATT, CDR2 SNEGSKA (reference sequence). The CDR3 is 16 amino acids. DNA of the CDR3: TGCAGTGCCCGAGATCCGCGAGGGAGGGCCAGCTACGAGCAGTACTTC. Amino acids: CSARDPRGRASYEQYF.

The V and J genes are TRBV20-1 and TRBJ2-1, with D tentatively TRBD1 or TRBD2 (5 bases each). The CDR3 sequence is 14 residues long. V was trimmed by 5 bases and J by 7 bases, leaving 18 bases between them. Germline V lookup: CDR1 DFQATT, CDR2 SNEGSKA (reference sequence). CDR3 sequence (DNA): TGCAGTGCTCCCGGGACCAACATTCCAAATGAGCAGTTCTTC. Translating it yields CSAPGTNIPNEQFF.

This clonotype showed up just a few times. The V call is TRBV3-1, the J call TRBJ1-1; possible D gene TRBD1, 6 bases. This CDR3 region has 14 residues. With 2 bases removed from V and 1 base from J, the gap between germline ends came to 8 bases. CDR1 is LGHDT and CDR2 is YNNKEL in the germline V gene (reference sequence). CDR3 DNA sequence: TGTGCCAGCAGCCAACCACAGGGGAACACTGAAGCTTTCTTT. Residues: CASSQPQGNTEAFF. Full variable domain (outside the CDR3, taken from reference TRBV3-1 and TRBJ1-1): DTAVSQTPKYLVTQMGNDKSIKCEQNLGHDTMYWYKQDSKKFLKIMFSYNNKELIINETVPNRFSPKSPDKAHLNLHINSLELGDSAVYFCASSQPQGNTEAFFGQGTRLTVV.

This clonotype was seen repeatedly, ten times or more. The CDR3 coding sequence is TGTGCCAGCAGTTTAAGACAGGGGGCTGACCCCTACACCTTC. This sequence encodes CASSLRQGADPYTF. V and J are TRBV27 and TRBJ1-2; TRBD1 agrees at 10 bases. V trimming: 2 bases; J trimming: 10 bases; junction bases outside the gene matches: 7. The CDR3 is 14 residues long. The germline CDR1 and CDR2 sequences are MNHEY and SMNVEV (reference sequence).

This clonotype has at least ten counts. The gene calls are TRBV19 and TRBJ2-1; D remains unclear. CDR1 and CDR2 from the germline V gene are LNHDA and SQIVND (reference sequence). V lost 5 bases, J lost 1 base, and 12 bases lay in between. The CDR3 runs to 15 residues. This CDR3 reads CASSFGLPSYNEQFF. CDR3 sequence (DNA): TGTGCCAGTAGTTTCGGCTTACCATCCTACAATGAGCAGTTCTTC.

As concerns this clonotype: A much larger clone differs from this one at a single base, so this may be a read error. The chain uses TRBV7-9 and TRBJ1-1, with 9 bases aligning to TRBD1. Germline lookup yields CDR1 SEHNR and CDR2 FQNEAQ (reference sequence). The CDR3 covers 15 residues. V was clipped by 2 bases and J by 1 base; unmatched bases: 2. CDR3 nucleotide sequence: TGTGCCAGCAGCTTAAAGGGACAGGGGAACACTGAAGCTTTCTTT. Protein sequence: CASSLKGQGNTEAFF. Using reference TRBV7-9 and TRBJ1-1 for the parts outside the CDR3, the full variable domain is DTGVSQNPRHKITKRGQNVTFRCDPISEHNRLYWYRQTLGQGPEFLTYFQNEAQLEKSRLLSDRFSAERPKGSFSTLEIQRTEQGDSAMYLCASSLKGQGNTEAFFGQGTRLTVV.

This rearrangement joins TRBV12-3 or TRBV12-4 to TRBJ2-6; 7 nucleotides line up with TRBD1. Losses at the gene ends were 6 bases for V and 2 bases for J; bases not matched to a gene: 7. The CDR3 is made up of 16 amino acids. CDR3 protein: CASRRRQGAGANVLTF. CDR3 coding DNA: TGTGCCAGCAGGCGCCGCCAGGGGGCTGGGGCCAACGTCCTGACTTTC.

The chain is built from TRBV10-3 and TRBJ2-5; D is perhaps TRBD2 (6 bases). Deletions cut 0 bases from V and 5 bases from J, with 10 bases between. There are 14 residues in the CDR3. Germline assignment: CDR1 ENHRY and CDR2 SYGVKD. The CDR3: CAISESLAVETQYF. In DNA, the CDR3 is TGTGCCATCAGTGAGTCATTAGCGGTTGAGACCCAGTACTTC.

This clonotype showed up many times. The chain carries TRBV19 and TRBJ2-7; 7 bases are a match to TRBD1. The V and J ends lost 5 bases and 0 bases, in that order; junction bases with no gene match: 13. Germline assignment: CDR1 LNHDA and CDR2 SQIVND (reference sequence). The length of the CDR3 is 17 residues. The CDR3 bases are TGTGCCAGTAGTGATGGGACAGTGACCTTTAGCTCCTACGAGCAGTACTTC. This translates into CASSDGTVTFSSYEQYF.

V is TRBV9 and J is TRBJ2-1, with D unclear. The ends were cut back, 3 bases at V and 4 bases at J, with 11 bases in the middle. The germline V gene encodes CDR1 SGDLS and CDR2 YYNGEE. This CDR3 region has 14 residues. CDR3 sequence: CASSGPARYNEQFF. CDR3 sequence (DNA): TGTGCCAGCAGCGGGCCCGCTCGGTACAATGAGCAGTTCTTC.

This clonotype was picked up a small number of times. Possible read error: a much larger clone is one base away. The V and J genes are TRBV5-4 and TRBJ1-4; 8 positions agree with TRBD1. V lost 4 bases to trimming and J lost 2 bases; unmatched junction nucleotides: 1. The CDR3 consists of 14 residues. Germline V gene lookup returns CDR1 SGHNT and CDR2 YYREEE (reference sequence). CDR3 residues: CASSRDRTNEKLFF. CDR3 nucleotide sequence: TGTGCCAGCAGCCGGGACAGGACTAATGAAAAACTGTTTTTT.

At least ten counts were recorded for this clonotype. The chain joins TRBV12-3 or TRBV12-4 to TRBJ2-2; D is uncertain. CDR3 size: 16 residues. V was cut by 5 bases and J by 4 bases, with 17 bases left in between. The CDR3 sequence is CASSPYRVGGTGELFF. CDR3 coding DNA: TGTGCCAGCAGTCCTTATAGGGTAGGCGGCACCGGGGAGCTGTTTTTT.

This clonotype was picked up many times. The chain recombines TRBV7-3 with TRBJ2-1, with 7 positions matching TRBD1. The trim removed 6 bases at V and 4 bases at J, leaving 9 bases unmatched. The CDR3 is 15 amino acids. CDR1 SGHTA and CDR2 FQGTGA come from the germline V gene. For the CDR3, the DNA is TGTGCCAGCAGTAATTTTGGCAGGGGGTACAATGAGCAGTTCTTC. The encoded protein is CASSNFGRGYNEQFF.

This clonotype was recorded many times. The chain joins TRBV7-2 to TRBJ2-7; D remains unclear. CDR3 length equals 13 residues. V lost 5 bases to trimming and J lost 4 bases, with 12 bases between them. Germline values: CDR1 SGHTA, CDR2 FQGNSA. The CDR3 here is CASSTQAGYEQYF. The CDR3 nucleotides are TGTGCCAGCAGCACCCAAGCAGGATACGAGCAGTACTTC.

This clonotype was counted ten times or more. The chain couples TRBV11-3 to TRBJ2-3; D may correspond to TRBD1 or TRBD2 (5 bases each). Between the trimmed V and J ends, which lost 0 bases and 13 bases, there was a span of 17 bases. CDR3 length: 14 residues. The germline V gene has CDR1 SGHNT and CDR2 YENEEA. The CDR3 DNA sequence: TGTGCCAGCAGCTTAGACCCTGGGACCCCCGACGAGTATTTT. Translation: CASSLDPGTPDEYF.

There are many counts of this clonotype. V is TRBV27 and J is TRBJ1-5; D ambiguous. Germline V CDR1 and CDR2: MNHEY, SMNVEV (reference sequence). V gave up 6 bases and J gave up 0 bases, with 12 bases separating them. This CDR3 comprises 15 residues. The CDR3 loop is CASREGVISNQPQHF. DNA of the CDR3: TGTGCCAGCAGGGAGGGAGTGATTAGCAATCAGCCCCAGCATTTT.

In regard to this clonotype: One end of the junction does not line up with germline, which may come from a read error. This chain uses TRBV19 with TRBJ2-2; D perhaps matches TRBD2 (6 bases). The V gene's germline CDR1 is LNHDA and CDR2 SQIVND (reference sequence). The CDR3 is made up of 15 amino acids. CDR3 protein: CASSRGFSRTGEPFF. In DNA form, the CDR3 reads TGTGCCAGTAGCCGGGGGTTTTCACGCACCGGGGAGCCGTTTTTT.

This clonotype was picked up many times. In nucleotides, the CDR3 is TGTGCCAGTAGTGAACAGGTACACTCCTACGAGCAGTACTTC. Residues: CASSEQVHSYEQYF. V gene TRBV19 combines with J gene TRBJ2-7; TRBD1 is a possible D gene (5 bases). V lost 5 bases and J lost 0, with 11 bases in between. Germline CDR1 is LNHDA and CDR2 is SQIVND (reference sequence). This CDR3 is 14 amino acids long.

This clonotype was counted ten times or more. V is TRBV7-2 and J is TRBJ2-1; TRBD2 matches at 9 bases. The V gene's germline CDR1 is SGHTA and CDR2 FQGNSA. The ends lost 5 bases at V and 9 bases at J; junction bases unmatched: 17. This CDR3 is built from 17 residues. DNA of the CDR3: TGTGCCAGCAGCCTCCGAGCGGGAGGACTCCGTCCGGGTGAGCAGTTCTTC. Protein product: CASSLRAGGLRPGEQFF.

In its sample, this clonotype was seen many times. The V and J genes are TRBV27 and TRBJ2-4; D remains ambiguous. There are 15 residues in the CDR3. Germline V gene sequence: CDR1 MNHEY, CDR2 SMNVEV (reference sequence). Trimming stripped 3 bases from V and 1 base from J, with 10 bases between. The CDR3 DNA sequence: TGTGCCAGCAGTTTCGGCCGTTGGGCCAAAAACATTCAGTACTTC. As protein: CASSFGRWAKNIQYF.

This clonotype was counted at least ten times. The J gene is TRBJ1-2, the V gene TRBV20-1; unclear D gene. This CDR3 comprises 10 residues. With 5 bases removed from V and 7 bases from J, the gap between germline ends came to 8 bases. From germline, CDR1 is DFQATT and CDR2 SNEGSKA (reference sequence). The CDR3 reads CSARLRGYTF. In nucleotides, the CDR3 is TGCAGTGCTCGCCTACGTGGCTACACCTTC.

This clonotype was counted ten times or more. It is unclear where the CDR3 begins or ends on the DNA, so no DNA is shown, and the CDR3 is as TCRdb lists it. This chain uses TRBV6-5 with TRBJ2-7; no DNA check was done on the table's D call, TRBD2. The CDR3 has 16 residues if both end residues are counted. Germline V gene data show CDR1 as MNHEY and CDR2 as SVGAGI. The CDR3 protein is CASSYFGPKANYEQYF.

The sample holds many counts of this clonotype. This chain uses TRBV7-9 with TRBJ1-2; 7 positions agree with TRBD1. J lost 4 bases, V lost 5 bases, and 7 bases had no gene match. Germline V gene data show CDR1 as SEHNR and CDR2 as FQNEAQ (reference sequence). This CDR3 contains 14 residues. The CDR3 loop is CASSLGTALYGYTF. In nucleotides, the CDR3 is TGTGCCAGCAGCCTTGGGACAGCCCTCTATGGCTACACCTTC. The complete variable domain, with remaining parts taken from reference TRBV7-9 and TRBJ1-2, reads DTGVSQNPRHKITKRGQNVTFRCDPISEHNRLYWYRQTLGQGPEFLTYFQNEAQLEKSRLLSDRFSAERPKGSFSTLEIQRTEQGDSAMYLCASSLGTALYGYTFGSGTRLTVV.

The chain is built from TRBV2 and TRBJ1-4, with D maybe TRBD1 (5 bases). CDR1 and CDR2 from the germline V gene are SNHLY and FYNNEI. The CDR3 is made up of 15 amino acids. V lost 5 bases, J lost 8 bases, and 18 bases lay in between. CDR3 nucleotides: TGTGCCAGCAGTCCCAGAGACAGCTCTTACGAAAAACTGTTTTTT. Its translation is CASSPRDSSYEKLFF.